The present T cell receptor beta chain was sequenced within a study of cytomegalovirus exposure and HLA in healthy donors. The germline V gene encodes CDR1 SGHAT and CDR2 FQDESV (reference sequence). With 1 base clipped from V and 12 bases from J, the junction kept 6 bases outside the gene matches. This CDR3 has 13 residues. This clone appeared once. This PCR relied on a set of 60 Vbeta primers and 13 Jbeta primers. The assay was immunoSEQ multiplex PCR, and TCRdb's table has in-frame clones only and misses some. This table has fewer than 200,000 clones, 75% to 90% appearing once. Sequencing input: PBMCs. The V gene is TRBV11-1, the J gene TRBJ2-1; 7 bases fit TRBD1. The clonotype was recovered from a young woman in good health and CMV-seronegative. The CDR3 DNA is TGTGCCAGCAGCTTAGACCAGGGACAGAGGCAGTTCTTC. Translated, it gives CASSLDQGQRQFF.